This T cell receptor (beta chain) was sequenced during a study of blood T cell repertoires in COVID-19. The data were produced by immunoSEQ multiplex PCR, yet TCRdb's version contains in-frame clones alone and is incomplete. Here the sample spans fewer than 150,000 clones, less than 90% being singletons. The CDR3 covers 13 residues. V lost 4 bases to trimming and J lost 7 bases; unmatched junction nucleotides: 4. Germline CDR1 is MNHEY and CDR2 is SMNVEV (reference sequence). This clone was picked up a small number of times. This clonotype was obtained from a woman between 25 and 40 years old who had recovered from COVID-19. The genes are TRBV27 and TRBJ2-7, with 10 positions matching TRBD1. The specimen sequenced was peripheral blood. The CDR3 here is CASSYDRGQEQYF. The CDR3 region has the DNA TGTGCCAGCAGTTACGACAGGGGGCAAGAGCAGTACTTC.